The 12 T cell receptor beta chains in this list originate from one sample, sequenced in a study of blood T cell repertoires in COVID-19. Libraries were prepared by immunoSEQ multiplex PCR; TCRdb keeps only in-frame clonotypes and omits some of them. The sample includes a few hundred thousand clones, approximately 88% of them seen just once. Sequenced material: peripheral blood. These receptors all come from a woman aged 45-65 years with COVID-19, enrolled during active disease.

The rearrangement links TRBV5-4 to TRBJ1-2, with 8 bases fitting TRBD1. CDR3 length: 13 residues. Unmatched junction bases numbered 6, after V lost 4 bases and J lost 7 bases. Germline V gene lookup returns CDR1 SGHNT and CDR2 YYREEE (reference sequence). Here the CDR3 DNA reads TGTGCCAGCAGCACGACAGGGGTTGGTGGCTACACCTTC. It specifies CASSTTGVGGYTF.

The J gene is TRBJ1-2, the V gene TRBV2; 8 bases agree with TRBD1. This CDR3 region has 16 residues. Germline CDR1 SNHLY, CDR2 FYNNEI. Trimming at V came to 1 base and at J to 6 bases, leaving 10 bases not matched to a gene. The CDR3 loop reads CASSEEVAGGLDGYTF. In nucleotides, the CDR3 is TGTGCCAGCAGTGAAGAAGTGGCAGGGGGCCTCGATGGCTACACCTTC.

CDR3 in amino acids: CASSDRGRGYEQYF. The CDR3 bases are TGTGCCAGCAGTGACAGGGGGCGCGGGTACGAGCAGTACTTC. The chain employs TRBV6-1 and TRBJ2-7, with 8 bases that match TRBD1. Unmatched junction bases numbered 5, after V lost 3 bases and J lost 4 bases. The CDR3 totals 14 residues. CDR1 is MNHNS, CDR2 SASEGT, per germline.

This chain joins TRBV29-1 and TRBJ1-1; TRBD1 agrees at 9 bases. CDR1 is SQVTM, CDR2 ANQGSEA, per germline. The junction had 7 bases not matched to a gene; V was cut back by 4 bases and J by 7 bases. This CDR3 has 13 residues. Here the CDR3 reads CSVGGQGDGEAFF. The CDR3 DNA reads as TGCAGCGTTGGGGGACAGGGTGATGGTGAAGCTTTCTTT.

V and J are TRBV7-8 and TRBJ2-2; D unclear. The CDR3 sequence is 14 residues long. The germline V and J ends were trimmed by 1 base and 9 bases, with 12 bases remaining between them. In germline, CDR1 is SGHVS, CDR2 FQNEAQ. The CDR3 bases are TGTGCCAGCAGCTTAGAGAGTTACGTTAGGGAGCTGTTTTTT. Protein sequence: CASSLESYVRELFF.

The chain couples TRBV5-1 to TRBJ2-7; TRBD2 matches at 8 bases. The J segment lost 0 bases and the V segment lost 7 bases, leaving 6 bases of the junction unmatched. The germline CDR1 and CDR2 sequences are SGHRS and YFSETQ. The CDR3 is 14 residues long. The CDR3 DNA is TGCGCCAGCGCCCCCACTAGCGGCTCCTACGAGCAGTACTTC. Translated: CASAPTSGSYEQYF. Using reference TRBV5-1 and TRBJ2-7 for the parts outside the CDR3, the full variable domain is KAGVTQTPRYLIKTRGQQVTLSCSPISGHRSVSWYQQTPGQGLQFLFEYFSETQRNKGNFPGRFSGRQFSNSRSEMNVSTLELGDSALYLCASAPTSGSYEQYFGPGTRLTVT.

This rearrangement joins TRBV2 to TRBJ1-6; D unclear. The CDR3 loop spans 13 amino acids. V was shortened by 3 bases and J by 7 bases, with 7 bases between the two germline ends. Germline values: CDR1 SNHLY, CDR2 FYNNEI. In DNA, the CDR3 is TGTGCCAGCAGTGAGCAGGTCAATTCACCCCTCCACTTT. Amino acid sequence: CASSEQVNSPLHF.

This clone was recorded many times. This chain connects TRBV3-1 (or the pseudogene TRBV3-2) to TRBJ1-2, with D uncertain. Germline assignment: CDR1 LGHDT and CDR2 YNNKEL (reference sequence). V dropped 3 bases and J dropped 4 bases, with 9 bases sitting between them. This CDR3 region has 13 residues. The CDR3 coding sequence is TGTGCCAGCAGCCAGGGAGGGTTCTATGGCTACACCTTC. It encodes CASSQGGFYGYTF.

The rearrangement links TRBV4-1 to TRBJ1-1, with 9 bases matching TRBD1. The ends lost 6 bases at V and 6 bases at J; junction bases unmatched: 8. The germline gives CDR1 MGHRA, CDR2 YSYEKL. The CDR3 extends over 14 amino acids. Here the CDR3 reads CASRKTGGVAEAFF. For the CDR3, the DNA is TGCGCCAGCAGGAAAACAGGGGGCGTCGCTGAAGCTTTCTTT.

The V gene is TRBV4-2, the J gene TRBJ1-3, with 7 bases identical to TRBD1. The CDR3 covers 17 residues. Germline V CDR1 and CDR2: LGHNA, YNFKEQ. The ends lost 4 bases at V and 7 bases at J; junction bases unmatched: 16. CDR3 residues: CASSLTTGVSLRNTIYF. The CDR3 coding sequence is TGTGCCAGCAGCCTAACTACAGGGGTCTCTCTAAGGAACACCATATATTTT.

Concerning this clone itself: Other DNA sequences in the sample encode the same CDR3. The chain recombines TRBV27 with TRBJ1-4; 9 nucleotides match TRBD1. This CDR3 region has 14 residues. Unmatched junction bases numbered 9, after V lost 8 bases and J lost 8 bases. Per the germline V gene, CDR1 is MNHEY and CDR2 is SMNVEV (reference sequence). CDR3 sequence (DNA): TGTGCCAGCGGTCCGGGACAGGGTACCGAAAAACTGTTTTTT. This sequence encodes CASGPGQGTEKLFF.

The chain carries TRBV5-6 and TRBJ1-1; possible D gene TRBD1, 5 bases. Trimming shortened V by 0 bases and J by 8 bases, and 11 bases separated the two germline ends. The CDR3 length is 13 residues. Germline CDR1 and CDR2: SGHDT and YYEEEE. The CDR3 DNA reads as TGTGCCAGCAGCTTGGGACAGCTCCAAGAAGCTTTCTTT. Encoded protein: CASSLGQLQEAFF. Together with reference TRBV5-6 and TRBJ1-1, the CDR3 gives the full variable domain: DAGVTQSPTHLIKTRGQQVTLRCSPKSGHDTVSWYQQALGQGPQFIFQYYEEEERQRGNFPDRFSGHQFPNYSSELNVNALLLGDSALYLCASSLGQLQEAFFGQGTRLTVV.